This T cell receptor (beta chain) stems from a study of post-analysis software for immune sequencing data. Turning to the study itself: Both relapsing-remitting and secondary progressive multiple sclerosis featured among the disease courses, as did progressive-relapsing multiple sclerosis.

Study results and limitations: Roughly 5 TRBV segments occurring more often in patients than controls included TRBV5-6, TRBV5-1 and TRBV20-1. Clustering by F measure revealed strong co-clustering among samples prepared together in one batch. Normalized Chao1 diversity was significantly lower in multiple sclerosis patients than in controls.

The V segment lost 3 bases and the J segment 10 bases; nucleotides outside the gene matches: 0. This CDR3 has 11 amino acids. Germline CDR1 and CDR2: SGHAT and FQDESV (reference sequence). Every TCR beta cDNA library bore unique molecular identifiers. There were roughly 0.85 to 11 million T cells, and about half a million cDNA molecules came from them. MiXCR, run by TCRdb on the PCR reads, gives a single entry per CDR3 protein. The repertoire has 820,000 or so distinct CDR3 sequences, roughly 50% of them found once; the top ten carry 4.6%. For this clonotype: Antigen specificity is unknown.

The receptor was isolated from a girl aged 10-17 years with multiple sclerosis. The rearrangement uses TRBV11-1 and TRBJ2-1; 7 bases map to TRBD2. Source material: blood. The CDR3: CASSFSGEQFF. In nucleotides, the CDR3 is TGTGCCAGCAGCTTTAGCGGGGAGCAGTTCTTC.